The 18 T cell receptor beta chains below were found in one sample sequenced in a study of control samples from healthy donors and cancer patients. The table came from immunoSEQ multiplex PCR; TCRdb's copy has only in-frame clones and leaves some out. The sample shows some 140,000 clones, roughly nine tenths of them seen only once. Sequenced sample: blood. The receptors here all came from a woman aged 25 to 39 in good health.

The genes are TRBV6-1 and TRBJ1-6; D is ambiguous. Germline V gives CDR1 MNHNS, CDR2 SASEGT. There are 13 residues in the CDR3. V lost 1 base and J lost 7, with 5 bases in between. The CDR3 here is CASSEEENSPLHF. For the CDR3, the DNA is TGTGCCAGCAGTGAAGAGGAAAATTCACCCCTCCACTTT.

The J gene is TRBJ2-1, the V gene TRBV4-2; 9 nucleotides match TRBD1. The CDR3 totals 17 residues. V trimming: 0 bases; J trimming: 7 bases; junction bases outside the gene matches: 10. Germline CDR1 LGHNA, CDR2 YNFKEQ. The CDR3 region has the DNA TGTGCCAGCAGCCAAGAGGTGTCACAGGGGGCATGGAATGAGCAGTTCTTC. This codes for CASSQEVSQGAWNEQFF.

The chain has TRBV6-8 and TRBJ1-2; a weak D match, TRBD1 (6 bases). CDR3 length: 15 residues. Between the trimmed V and J ends, which lost 6 bases and 8 bases, there was a span of 22 bases. The germline V gene encodes CDR1 MNHGY and CDR2 SAAAGT. The CDR3, as DNA: TGTGCCAGCAGGGATCATTATGGGGCAGGGGAAGGCTACACCTTC. It is translated as CASRDHYGAGEGYTF.

The chain is built from TRBV25-1 and TRBJ1-2; TRBD1 might be the D (5 bases). The CDR3 loop spans 13 amino acids. Germline V gene data show CDR1 as MGHDK and CDR2 as SYGVNS. Trimming pared 6 bases from V and 8 bases from J, leaving 16 bases between. CDR3 coding DNA: TGTGCCAGCAGGGGCGGGCAGGGTGAGGGCTACACCTTC. Protein: CASRGGQGEGYTF.

This clone was observed a single time. This chain links TRBV5-1 with TRBJ2-7, with D uncertain. CDR1 and CDR2 (germline): SGHRS, YFSETQ. The CDR3 consists of 14 residues. Trimming removed 0 bases at V and 2 bases at J, with 9 bases between. This CDR3 is CASSLDVGTYEQYF. As DNA, the CDR3 is TGCGCCAGCAGCTTGGACGTGGGAACCTACGAGCAGTACTTC.

The chain employs TRBV4-2 and TRBJ1-1; no reliable D call. This CDR3 contains 17 residues. The germline CDR1 and CDR2 sequences are LGHNA and YNFKEQ. Trimming cost V 0 bases and J 0 bases, with 14 bases left between them. The CDR3 coding sequence is TGTGCCAGCAGCCAAGAACCCGCGGGCGCCGTGAACACTGAAGCTTTCTTT. Protein: CASSQEPAGAVNTEAFF.

This clone showed up just a few times. The chain combines TRBV19 with TRBJ1-5; no definite D call. The CDR3 length is 15 residues. CDR1 and CDR2 (germline): LNHDA, SQIVND (reference sequence). Deletions cut 5 bases from V and 9 bases from J, with 20 bases between. The chain's CDR3 is CASSPWEGPSGPQHF. CDR3 DNA sequence: TGTGCCAGTAGTCCCTGGGAAGGTCCCTCTGGGCCCCAGCATTTT.

The chain uses TRBV11-2 and TRBJ2-2, with a tentative D call TRBD2 (5 bases). The CDR3 spans 15 residues. V lost 7 bases and J lost 0, with 12 bases in between. Per germline, CDR1 SGHAT and CDR2 FQNNGV. The CDR3 here is CASTLLAPNTGELFF. In DNA form, the CDR3 reads TGTGCCAGCACCCTTCTAGCACCGAACACCGGGGAGCTGTTTTTT.

This clone was seen a single time. The V and J genes are TRBV28 and TRBJ1-5; no clear D gene. CDR1 is MDHEN, CDR2 SYDVKM, per germline. This CDR3 has 12 amino acids. V was cut by 5 bases and J by 5 bases, with 7 bases left in between. CDR3 in amino acids: CASSPTDQPQHF. CDR3 nucleotide sequence: TGTGCCAGCAGTCCGACGGATCAGCCCCAGCATTTT.

This clone was recorded a few times. Here the CDR3 DNA reads TGTGCCAGCGGGGGGGGAAGACAGCCCCAGCATTTT. Residues: CASGGGRQPQHF. The chain links TRBV2 to TRBJ1-5, with D maybe TRBD1 (5 bases). Looked up from germline, CDR1 is SNHLY and CDR2 is FYNNEI. V lost 8 bases and J 7 bases, leaving 12 bases between the germline ends. The CDR3 totals 12 residues.

This clone showed up just once. In DNA form, the CDR3 reads TGTGCCAGCAGTTATTTGGGAGGGGCAATGCATAGGAATGAGCAGTTCTTC. As protein: CASSYLGGAMHRNEQFF. This chain uses TRBV28 with TRBJ2-1; 7 bases are a match to TRBD2. This CDR3 is 17 amino acids long. The germline V gene encodes CDR1 MDHEN and CDR2 SYDVKM. J was trimmed by 7 bases and V by 4 bases; bases with no gene match: 16.

The DNA for the CDR3 is TGTGCCAGTAGTTGGGGGGTTCACGAGCAGTTCTTC. Protein sequence: CASSWGVHEQFF. The chain joins TRBV19 to TRBJ2-1; D may be TRBD2 (6 bases). V shed 5 bases and J shed 10 bases, with 12 bases lying between them. Germline CDR1 and CDR2: LNHDA and SQIVND (reference sequence). The CDR3 is 12 amino acids. The complete variable domain, with remaining parts taken from reference TRBV19 and TRBJ2-1, reads DGGITQSPKYLFRKEGQNVTLSCEQNLNHDAMYWYRQDPGQGLRLIYYSQIVNDFQKGDIAEGYSVSREKKESFPLTVTSAQKNPTAFYLCASSWGVHEQFFGPGTRLTVL.

The J gene is TRBJ2-3, the V gene TRBV6-6, with a weak D call TRBD1 (6 bases). The V gene's germline CDR1 is MNHNY and CDR2 SVGAGI (reference sequence). V lost 2 bases, J lost 2 bases, and 8 bases lay in between. CDR3 length equals 14 residues. CDR3 sequence reads: CASSYAGDTDTQYF. The CDR3, as DNA: TGTGCCAGCAGTTACGCAGGGGACACAGATACGCAGTATTTT.

The chain joins TRBV30 to TRBJ1-1; weak D call: TRBD1 (6 bases). V dropped 2 bases and J dropped 3 bases, with 16 bases sitting between them. This CDR3 has 15 amino acids. Germline values: CDR1 GTSNPN, CDR2 SVGIG (reference sequence). The CDR3 coding sequence is TGTGCCTGGAGTCTGGGAGTGGGGGCGGACACTGAAGCTTTCTTT. This codes for CAWSLGVGADTEAFF.

The V call is TRBV7-9, the J call TRBJ1-3; possible D gene TRBD1, 6 bases. In germline, CDR1 is SEHNR, CDR2 FQNEAQ (reference sequence). The CDR3 extends over 15 amino acids. Trimming took 0 bases from V and 3 from J, leaving 9 bases between them. The chain's CDR3 is CASSLAGALGNTIYF. In nucleotides, the CDR3 is TGTGCCAGCAGCTTAGCGGGGGCGCTTGGAAACACCATATATTTT.

The chain is built from TRBV4-1 and TRBJ1-2; possibly TRBD1 for D (5 bases). CDR1 is MGHRA and CDR2 is YSYEKL in the germline V gene. This CDR3 is 14 amino acids long. V lost 0 bases to trimming and J lost 5 bases, with 10 bases between them. This chain's CDR3 is CASSQDGAHYGYTF. In DNA, the CDR3 is TGCGCCAGCAGCCAAGACGGGGCACATTATGGCTACACCTTC.

This chain links TRBV6-5 with TRBJ1-2; TRBD1 might be the D (6 bases). The germline V and J ends were trimmed by 8 bases and 2 bases, with 18 bases remaining between them. The CDR3 totals 15 residues. Germline CDR1 is MNHEY and CDR2 is SVGAGI. This CDR3 reads CASDQDLDRNYGYTF. DNA of the CDR3: TGTGCCAGCGATCAAGATCTCGACAGGAACTATGGCTACACCTTC.

This clone is a singleton in its sample. This sequence joins TRBV19 and TRBJ2-4; D is perhaps TRBD1 (7 bases). Germline values: CDR1 LNHDA, CDR2 SQIVND (reference sequence). The CDR3 covers 14 residues. Trimming left V 3 bases short and J 5 bases short, with 11 bases between. The CDR3 reads CASSITGEENIQYF. CDR3 DNA sequence: TGTGCCAGTAGTATTACAGGGGAGGAAAACATTCAGTACTTC.